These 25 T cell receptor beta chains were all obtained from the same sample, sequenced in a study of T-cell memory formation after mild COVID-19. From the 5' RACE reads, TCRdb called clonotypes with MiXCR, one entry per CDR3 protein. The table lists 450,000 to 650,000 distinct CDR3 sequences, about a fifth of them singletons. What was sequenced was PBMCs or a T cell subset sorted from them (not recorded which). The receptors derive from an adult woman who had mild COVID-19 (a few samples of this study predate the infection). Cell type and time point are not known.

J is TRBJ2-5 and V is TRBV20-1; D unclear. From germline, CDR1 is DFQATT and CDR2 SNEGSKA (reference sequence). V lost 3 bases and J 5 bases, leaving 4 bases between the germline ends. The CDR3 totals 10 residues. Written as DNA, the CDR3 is TGCAGTGCTAGGGACGAGACCCAGTACTTC. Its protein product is CSARDETQYF.

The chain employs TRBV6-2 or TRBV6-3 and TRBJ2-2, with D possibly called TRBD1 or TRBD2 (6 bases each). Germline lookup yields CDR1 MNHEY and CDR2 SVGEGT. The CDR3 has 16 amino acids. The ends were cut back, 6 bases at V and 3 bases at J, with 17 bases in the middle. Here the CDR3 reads CASSRGIRGHTGELFF. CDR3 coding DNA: TGTGCCAGCAGCCGAGGGATACGGGGGCACACCGGGGAGCTGTTTTTT.

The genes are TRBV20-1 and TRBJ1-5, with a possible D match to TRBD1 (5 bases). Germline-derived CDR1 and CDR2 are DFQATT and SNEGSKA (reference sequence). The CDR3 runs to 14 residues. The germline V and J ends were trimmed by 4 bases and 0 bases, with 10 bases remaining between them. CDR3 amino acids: CSATLDSSNQPQHF. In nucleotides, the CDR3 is TGCAGTGCTACTCTCGACAGTAGCAATCAGCCCCAGCATTTT.

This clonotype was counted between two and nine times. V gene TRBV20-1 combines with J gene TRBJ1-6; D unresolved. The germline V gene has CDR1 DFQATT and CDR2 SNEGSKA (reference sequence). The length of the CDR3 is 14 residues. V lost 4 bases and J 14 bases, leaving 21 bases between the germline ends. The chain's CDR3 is CSAIPGRAGSALHF. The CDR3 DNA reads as TGCAGTGCTATCCCCGGTCGAGCGGGGTCAGCCCTCCACTTT.

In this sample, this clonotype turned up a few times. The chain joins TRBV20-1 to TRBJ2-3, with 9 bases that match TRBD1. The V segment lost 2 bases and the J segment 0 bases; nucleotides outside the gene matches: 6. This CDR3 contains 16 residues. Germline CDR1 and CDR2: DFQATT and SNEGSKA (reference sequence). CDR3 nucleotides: TGCAGTGCTAGAAAAGGGACAGGGTCTAGCACAGATACGCAGTATTTT. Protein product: CSARKGTGSSTDTQYF.

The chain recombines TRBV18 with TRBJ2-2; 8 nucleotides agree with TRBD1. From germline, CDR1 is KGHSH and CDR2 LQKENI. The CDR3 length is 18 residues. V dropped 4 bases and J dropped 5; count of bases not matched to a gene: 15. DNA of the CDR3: TGTGCCAGCTCACAAGCGCGGTCGGACAGGGCTGGAACCGGGGAGCTGTTTTTT. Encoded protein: CASSQARSDRAGTGELFF.

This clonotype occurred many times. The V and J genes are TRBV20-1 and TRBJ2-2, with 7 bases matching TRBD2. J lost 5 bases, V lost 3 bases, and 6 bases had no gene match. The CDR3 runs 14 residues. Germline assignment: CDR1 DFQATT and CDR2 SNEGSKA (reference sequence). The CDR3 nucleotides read TGCAGTGCTAGGTCCGGGAGGAGAACCGGGGAGCTGTTTTTT. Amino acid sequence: CSARSGRRTGELFF.

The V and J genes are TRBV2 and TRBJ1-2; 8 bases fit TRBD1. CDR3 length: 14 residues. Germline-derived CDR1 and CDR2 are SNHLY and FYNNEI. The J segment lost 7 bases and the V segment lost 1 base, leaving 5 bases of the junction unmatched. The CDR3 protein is CASSEVGQGFGYTF. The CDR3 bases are TGTGCCAGCAGTGAAGTCGGACAGGGCTTTGGCTACACCTTC.

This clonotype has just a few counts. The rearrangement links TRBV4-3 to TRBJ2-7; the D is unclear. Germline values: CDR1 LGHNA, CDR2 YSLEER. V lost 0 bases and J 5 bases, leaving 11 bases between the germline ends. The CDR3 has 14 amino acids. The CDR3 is CASSQELGSHEQYF. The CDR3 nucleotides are TGCGCCAGCAGCCAAGAATTAGGGTCCCACGAGCAGTACTTC.

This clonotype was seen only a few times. The CDR3 coding sequence is TGTGCCAGCAGCCTAGGGACTAGCGGGAAGGACTACAATGAGCAGTTCTTC. Its protein is CASSLGTSGKDYNEQFF. The rearrangement uses TRBV7-9 and TRBJ2-1, with 13 bases that match TRBD2. Trimming at V came to 5 bases and at J to 3 bases, leaving 7 bases not matched to a gene. CDR3 size: 17 residues. Germline V gene lookup returns CDR1 SEHNR and CDR2 FQNEAQ (reference sequence).

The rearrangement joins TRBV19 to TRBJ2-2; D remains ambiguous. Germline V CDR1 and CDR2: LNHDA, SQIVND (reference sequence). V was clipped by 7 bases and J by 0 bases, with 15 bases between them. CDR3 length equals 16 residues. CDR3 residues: CASTPDLLPNTGELFF. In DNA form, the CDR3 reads TGTGCCAGTACCCCGGACCTATTACCGAACACCGGGGAGCTGTTTTTT.

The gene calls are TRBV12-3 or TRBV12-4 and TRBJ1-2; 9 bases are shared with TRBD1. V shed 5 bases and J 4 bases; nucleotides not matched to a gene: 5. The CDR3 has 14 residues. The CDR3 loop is CASSDTGGGYGYTF. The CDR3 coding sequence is TGTGCCAGCAGTGATACAGGGGGCGGCTATGGCTACACCTTC.

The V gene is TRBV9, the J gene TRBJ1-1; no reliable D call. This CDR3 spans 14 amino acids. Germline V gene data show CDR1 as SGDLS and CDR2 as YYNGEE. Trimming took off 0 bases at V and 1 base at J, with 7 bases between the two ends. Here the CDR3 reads CASSVVSGNTEAFF. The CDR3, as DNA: TGTGCCAGCAGCGTAGTAAGTGGGAACACTGAAGCTTTCTTT.

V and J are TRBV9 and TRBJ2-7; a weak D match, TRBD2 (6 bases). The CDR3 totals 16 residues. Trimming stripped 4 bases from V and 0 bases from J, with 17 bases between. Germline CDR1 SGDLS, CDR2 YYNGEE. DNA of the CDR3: TGTGCCAGCAGCCCCCCGGGGGACCAGAGCTCCTACGAGCAGTACTTC. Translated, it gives CASSPPGDQSSYEQYF.

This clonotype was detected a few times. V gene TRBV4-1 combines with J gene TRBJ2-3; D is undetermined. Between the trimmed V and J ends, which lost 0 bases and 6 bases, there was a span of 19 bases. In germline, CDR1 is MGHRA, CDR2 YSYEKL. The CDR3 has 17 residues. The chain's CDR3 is CASSQEGPGAKGDTQYF. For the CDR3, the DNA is TGCGCCAGCAGCCAAGAAGGTCCAGGCGCCAAAGGGGATACGCAGTATTTT.

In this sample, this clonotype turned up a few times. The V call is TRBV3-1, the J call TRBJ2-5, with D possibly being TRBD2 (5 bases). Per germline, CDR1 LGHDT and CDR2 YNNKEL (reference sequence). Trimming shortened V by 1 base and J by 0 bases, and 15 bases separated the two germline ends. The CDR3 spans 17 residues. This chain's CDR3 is CASSQGLERMYQETQYF. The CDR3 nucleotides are TGTGCCAGCAGCCAAGGTTTGGAGCGGATGTACCAAGAGACCCAGTACTTC.

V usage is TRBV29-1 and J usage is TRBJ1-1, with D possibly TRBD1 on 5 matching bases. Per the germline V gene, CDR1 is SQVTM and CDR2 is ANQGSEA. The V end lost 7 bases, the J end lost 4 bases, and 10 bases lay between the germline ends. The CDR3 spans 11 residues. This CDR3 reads CSGGEGTEAFF. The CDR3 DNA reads TGCAGCGGAGGGGAAGGCACTGAAGCTTTCTTT.

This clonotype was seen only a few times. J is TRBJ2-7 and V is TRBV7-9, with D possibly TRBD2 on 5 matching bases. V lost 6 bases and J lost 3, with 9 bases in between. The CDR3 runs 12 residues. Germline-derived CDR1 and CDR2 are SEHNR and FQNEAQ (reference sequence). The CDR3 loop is CASRHGNYEQYF. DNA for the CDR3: TGTGCCAGCAGACACGGGAACTACGAGCAGTACTTC.

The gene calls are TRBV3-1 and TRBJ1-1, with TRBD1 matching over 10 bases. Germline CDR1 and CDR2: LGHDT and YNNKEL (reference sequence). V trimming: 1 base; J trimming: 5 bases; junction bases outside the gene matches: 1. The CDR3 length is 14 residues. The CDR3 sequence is CASSQGQGATEAFF. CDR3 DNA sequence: TGTGCCAGCAGCCAAGGACAGGGGGCGACTGAAGCTTTCTTT. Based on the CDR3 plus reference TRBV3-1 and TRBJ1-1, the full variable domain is DTAVSQTPKYLVTQMGNDKSIKCEQNLGHDTMYWYKQDSKKFLKIMFSYNNKELIINETVPNRFSPKSPDKAHLNLHINSLELGDSAVYFCASSQGQGATEAFFGQGTRLTVV.

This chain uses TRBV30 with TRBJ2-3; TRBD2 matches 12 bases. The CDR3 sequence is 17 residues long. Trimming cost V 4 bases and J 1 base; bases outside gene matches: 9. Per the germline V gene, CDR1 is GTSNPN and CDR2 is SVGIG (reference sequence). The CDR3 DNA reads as TGTGCCTGGATGTGGCTAGCGGGGGGGACCGGCACAGATACGCAGTATTTT. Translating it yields CAWMWLAGGTGTDTQYF.

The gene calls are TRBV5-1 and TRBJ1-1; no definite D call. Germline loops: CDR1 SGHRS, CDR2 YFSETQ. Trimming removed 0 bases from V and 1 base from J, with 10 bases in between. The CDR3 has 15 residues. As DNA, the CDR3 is TGCGCCAGCAGCTTGGACAACAGTCCGAACACTGAAGCTTTCTTT. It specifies CASSLDNSPNTEAFF.

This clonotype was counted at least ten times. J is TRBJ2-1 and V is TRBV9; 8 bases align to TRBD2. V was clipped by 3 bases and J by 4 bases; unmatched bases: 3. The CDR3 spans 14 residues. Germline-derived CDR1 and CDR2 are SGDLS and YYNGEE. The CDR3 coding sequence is TGTGCCAGCAGCGCAGCGGGGGCTTACAATGAGCAGTTCTTC. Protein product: CASSAAGAYNEQFF.

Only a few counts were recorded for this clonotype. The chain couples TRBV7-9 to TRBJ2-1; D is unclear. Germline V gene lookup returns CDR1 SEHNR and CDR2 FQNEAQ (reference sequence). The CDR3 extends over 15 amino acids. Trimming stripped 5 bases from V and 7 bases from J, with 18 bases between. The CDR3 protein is CASSDLLLMGNEQFF. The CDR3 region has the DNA TGTGCCAGCAGCGATTTGTTGTTGATGGGTAATGAGCAGTTCTTC.

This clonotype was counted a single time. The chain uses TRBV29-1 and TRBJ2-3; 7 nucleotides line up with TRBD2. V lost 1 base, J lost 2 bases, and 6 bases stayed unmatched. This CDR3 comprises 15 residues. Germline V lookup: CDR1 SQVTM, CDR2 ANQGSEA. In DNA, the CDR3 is TGCAGCGTTGAAGGGGCTAGCGGACTCACAGATACGCAGTATTTT. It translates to CSVEGASGLTDTQYF.

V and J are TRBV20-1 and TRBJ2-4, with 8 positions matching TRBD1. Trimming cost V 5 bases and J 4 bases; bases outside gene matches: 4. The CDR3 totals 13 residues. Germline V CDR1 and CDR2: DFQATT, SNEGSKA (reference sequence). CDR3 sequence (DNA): TGCAGTGCTTACCGGACAGGGAAAAACATTCAGTACTTC. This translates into CSAYRTGKNIQYF.